The text below deals with one T cell receptor beta chain. Its target is unknown. The sample originates from a study of T-cell reconstitution after alpha-beta-depleted transplantation in children. Study-wide points: Surviving recipient cells, namely T cells and thymic progenitors, were the source of high day-60 TCRbeta diversity in some patients. Counts and diversity of T cells one year after transplant came mostly from newly produced T cells. It was reported that alpha-beta T cells came from several hundred expanded graft clones (about two months after transplant).

V was pared by 0 bases and J by 5 bases, with 8 bases between. This CDR3 is built from 14 residues. Germline CDR1 is SGDLS and CDR2 is YYNGEE. The TCRbeta library was prepared with unique molecular identifiers. One entry per CDR3 protein, called by TCRdb with MiXCR from the PCR reads. The sample carries a few hundred thousand distinct CDR3 sequences, over 10% recorded once. The genes are TRBV9 and TRBJ2-2; no clear D gene. Sequencing used PBMCs, mostly from graft donor cells, obtained 360 days after TCRalphabeta/CD19-depleted stem cell transplant. The TCR sequence derives from a male patient younger than 18 who had a stem cell transplant for acute myeloid leukemia, so the T cells may come from the graft donor. For the CDR3, the DNA is TGTGCCAGCAGCGTAGAGGCGGCTACCGGGGAGCTGTTTTTT. Its translation is CASSVEAATGELFF.